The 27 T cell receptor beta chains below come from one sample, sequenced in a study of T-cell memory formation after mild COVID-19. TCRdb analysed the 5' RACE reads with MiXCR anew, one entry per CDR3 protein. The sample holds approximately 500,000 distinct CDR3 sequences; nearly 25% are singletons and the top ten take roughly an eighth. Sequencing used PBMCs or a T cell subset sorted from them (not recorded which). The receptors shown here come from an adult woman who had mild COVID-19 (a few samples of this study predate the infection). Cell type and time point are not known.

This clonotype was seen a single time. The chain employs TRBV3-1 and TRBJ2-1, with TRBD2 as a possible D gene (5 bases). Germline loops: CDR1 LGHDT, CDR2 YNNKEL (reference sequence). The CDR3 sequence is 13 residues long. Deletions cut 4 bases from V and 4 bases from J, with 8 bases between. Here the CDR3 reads CASSRRTYNEQFF. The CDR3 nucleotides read TGTGCCAGCAGCCGTAGGACTTACAATGAGCAGTTCTTC.

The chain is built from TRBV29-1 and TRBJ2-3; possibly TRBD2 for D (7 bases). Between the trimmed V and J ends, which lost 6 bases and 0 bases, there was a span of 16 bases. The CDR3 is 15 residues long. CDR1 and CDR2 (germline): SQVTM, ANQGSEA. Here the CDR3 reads CSVEGGGQSTDTQYF. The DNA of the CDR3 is TGCAGCGTCGAGGGCGGGGGCCAGAGCACAGATACGCAGTATTTT.

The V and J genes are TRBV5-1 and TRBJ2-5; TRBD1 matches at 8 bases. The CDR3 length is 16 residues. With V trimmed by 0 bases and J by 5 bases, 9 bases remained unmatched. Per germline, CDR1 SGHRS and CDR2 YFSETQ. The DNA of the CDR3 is TGCGCCAGCAGCTTGGGGAGCTCAGGGGGCGAGGAGACCCAGTACTTC. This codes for CASSLGSSGGEETQYF.

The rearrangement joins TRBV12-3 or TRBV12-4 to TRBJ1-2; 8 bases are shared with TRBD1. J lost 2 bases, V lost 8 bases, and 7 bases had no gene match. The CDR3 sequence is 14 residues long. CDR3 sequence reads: CASSYGDRNYGYTF. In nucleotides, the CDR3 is TGTGCCAGCTCCTATGGGGACAGGAACTATGGCTACACCTTC.

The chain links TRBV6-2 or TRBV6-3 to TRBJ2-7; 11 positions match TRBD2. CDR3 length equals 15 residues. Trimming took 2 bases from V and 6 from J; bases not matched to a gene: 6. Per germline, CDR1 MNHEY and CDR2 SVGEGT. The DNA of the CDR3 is TGTGCCAGCAGTTACCGACTAGCGGGGAAGCGCGAGCAGTACTTC. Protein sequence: CASSYRLAGKREQYF.

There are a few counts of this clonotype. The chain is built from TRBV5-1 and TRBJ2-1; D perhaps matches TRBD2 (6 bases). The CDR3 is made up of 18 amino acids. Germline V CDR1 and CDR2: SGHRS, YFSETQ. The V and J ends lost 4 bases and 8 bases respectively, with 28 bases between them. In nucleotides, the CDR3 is TGCGCCAGCAGCAGCTCCCTTTGGGGGGTACTCATGGGGCATGAGCAGTTCTTC. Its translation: CASSSSLWGVLMGHEQFF. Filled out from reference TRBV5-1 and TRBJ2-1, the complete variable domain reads KAGVTQTPRYLIKTRGQQVTLSCSPISGHRSVSWYQQTPGQGLQFLFEYFSETQRNKGNFPGRFSGRQFSNSRSEMNVSTLELGDSALYLCASSSSLWGVLMGHEQFFGPGTRLTVL.

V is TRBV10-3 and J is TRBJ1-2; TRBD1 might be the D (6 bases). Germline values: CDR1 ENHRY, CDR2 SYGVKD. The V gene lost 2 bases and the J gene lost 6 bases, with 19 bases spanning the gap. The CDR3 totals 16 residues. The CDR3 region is CAISEITGKPLDGYTF. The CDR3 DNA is TGTGCCATCAGTGAGATAACAGGGAAACCCTTGGATGGCTACACCTTC.

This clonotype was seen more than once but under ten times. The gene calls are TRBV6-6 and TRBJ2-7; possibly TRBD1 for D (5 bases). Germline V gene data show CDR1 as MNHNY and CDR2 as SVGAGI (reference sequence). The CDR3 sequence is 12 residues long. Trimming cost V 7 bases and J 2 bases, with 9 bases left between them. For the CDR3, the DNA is TGTGCCAGCACCCCAGGGACCTACGAGCAGTACTTC. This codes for CASTPGTYEQYF.

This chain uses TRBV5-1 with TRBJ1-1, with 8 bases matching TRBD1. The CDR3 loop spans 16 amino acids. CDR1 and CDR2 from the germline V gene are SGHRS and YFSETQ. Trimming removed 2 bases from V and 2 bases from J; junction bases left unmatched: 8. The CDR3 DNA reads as TGCGCCAGCAGCTTTGGGACAGGAAACCCTAACACTGAAGCTTTCTTT. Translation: CASSFGTGNPNTEAFF.

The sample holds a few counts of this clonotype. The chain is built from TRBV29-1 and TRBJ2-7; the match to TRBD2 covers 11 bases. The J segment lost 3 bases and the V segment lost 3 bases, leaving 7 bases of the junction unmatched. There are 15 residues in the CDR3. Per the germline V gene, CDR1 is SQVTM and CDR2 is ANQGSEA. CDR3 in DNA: TGCAGCGTTGATCTAGCGGGAGGTACATTCTACGAGCAGTACTTC. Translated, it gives CSVDLAGGTFYEQYF.

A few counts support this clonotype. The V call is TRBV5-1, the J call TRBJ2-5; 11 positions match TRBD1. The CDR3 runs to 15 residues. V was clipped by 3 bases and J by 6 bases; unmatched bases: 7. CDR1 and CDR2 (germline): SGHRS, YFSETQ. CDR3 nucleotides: TGCGCCAGCAGCTCGGTCGGACAGGGGGCTAAGACCCAGTACTTC. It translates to CASSSVGQGAKTQYF. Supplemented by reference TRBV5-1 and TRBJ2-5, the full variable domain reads KAGVTQTPRYLIKTRGQQVTLSCSPISGHRSVSWYQQTPGQGLQFLFEYFSETQRNKGNFPGRFSGRQFSNSRSEMNVSTLELGDSALYLCASSSVGQGAKTQYFGPGTRLLVL.

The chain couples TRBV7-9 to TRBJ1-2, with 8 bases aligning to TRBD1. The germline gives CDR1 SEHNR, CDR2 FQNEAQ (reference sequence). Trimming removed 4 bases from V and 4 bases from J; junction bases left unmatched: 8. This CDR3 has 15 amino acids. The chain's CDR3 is CASSSRQGLSYGYTF. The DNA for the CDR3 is TGTGCCAGCAGCTCCCGACAGGGGCTATCCTATGGCTACACCTTC.

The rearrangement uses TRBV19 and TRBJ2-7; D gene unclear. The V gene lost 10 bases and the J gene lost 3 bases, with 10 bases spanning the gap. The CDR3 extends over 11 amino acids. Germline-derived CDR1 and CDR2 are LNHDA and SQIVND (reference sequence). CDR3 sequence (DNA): TGTGCCACCGGGCCGTACTACGAGCAGTACTTC. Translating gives CATGPYYEQYF.

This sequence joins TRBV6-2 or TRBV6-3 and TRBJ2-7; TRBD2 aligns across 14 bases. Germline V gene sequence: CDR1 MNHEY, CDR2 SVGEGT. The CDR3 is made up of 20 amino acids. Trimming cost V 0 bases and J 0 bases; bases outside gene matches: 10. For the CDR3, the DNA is TGTGCCAGCAGTTACTCGACCCGGACTAGCGGGAGGTCGGGCTCCTACGAGCAGTACTTC. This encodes CASSYSTRTSGRSGSYEQYF.

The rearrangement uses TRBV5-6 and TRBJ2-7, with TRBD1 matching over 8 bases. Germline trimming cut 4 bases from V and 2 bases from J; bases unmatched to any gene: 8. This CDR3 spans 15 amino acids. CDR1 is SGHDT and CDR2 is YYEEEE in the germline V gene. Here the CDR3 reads CASSQLDRAPYEQYF. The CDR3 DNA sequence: TGTGCCAGCAGCCAACTGGACAGGGCGCCCTACGAGCAGTACTTC.

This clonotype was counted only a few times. CDR3 bases: TGTGCCAGCAGTTTCAGGATTCAGGCAGATACGCAGTATTTT. Amino acid sequence: CASSFRIQADTQYF. The chain couples TRBV12-3 or TRBV12-4 to TRBJ2-3; D ambiguous. The CDR3 is 14 amino acids. V shed 3 bases and J shed 4 bases, with 11 bases lying between them.

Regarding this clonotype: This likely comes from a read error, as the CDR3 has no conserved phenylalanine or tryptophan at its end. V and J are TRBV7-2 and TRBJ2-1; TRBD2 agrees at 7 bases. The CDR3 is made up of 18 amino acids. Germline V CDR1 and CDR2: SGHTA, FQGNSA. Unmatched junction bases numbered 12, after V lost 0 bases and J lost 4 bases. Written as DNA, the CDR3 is TGTGCCAGCAGCTTAGCATATACTAGCGCCCCTTATTACAATGAGCAGTTCTTA. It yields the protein CASSLAYTSAPYYNEQFL.

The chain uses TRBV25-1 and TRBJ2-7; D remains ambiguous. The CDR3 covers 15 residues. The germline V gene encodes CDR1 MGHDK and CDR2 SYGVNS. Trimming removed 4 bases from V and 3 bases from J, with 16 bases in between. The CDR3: CASSASRTDDYEQYF. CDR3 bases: TGTGCCAGCAGTGCCTCTAGGACGGATGACTACGAGCAGTACTTC.

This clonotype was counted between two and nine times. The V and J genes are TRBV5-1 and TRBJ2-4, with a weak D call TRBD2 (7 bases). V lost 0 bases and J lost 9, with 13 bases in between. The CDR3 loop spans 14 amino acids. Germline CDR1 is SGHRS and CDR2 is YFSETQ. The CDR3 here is CASSLGGGSGIQYF. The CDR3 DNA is TGCGCCAGCAGCTTGGGCGGGGGCTCGGGCATTCAGTACTTC.

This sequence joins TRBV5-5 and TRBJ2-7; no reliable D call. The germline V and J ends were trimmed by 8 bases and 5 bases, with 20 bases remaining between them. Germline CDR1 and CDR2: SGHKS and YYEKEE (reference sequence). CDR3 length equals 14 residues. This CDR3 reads CARLMANEPDEQYF. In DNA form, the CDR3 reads TGTGCCAGGCTTATGGCTAACGAACCGGACGAGCAGTACTTC.

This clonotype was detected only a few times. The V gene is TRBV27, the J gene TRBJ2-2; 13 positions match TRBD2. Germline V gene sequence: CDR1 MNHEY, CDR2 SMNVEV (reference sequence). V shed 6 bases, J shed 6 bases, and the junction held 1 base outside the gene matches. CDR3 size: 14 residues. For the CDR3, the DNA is TGTGCCAGCAGAACTAGCGGGGGGGCCGGGGAGCTGTTTTTT. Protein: CASRTSGGAGELFF.

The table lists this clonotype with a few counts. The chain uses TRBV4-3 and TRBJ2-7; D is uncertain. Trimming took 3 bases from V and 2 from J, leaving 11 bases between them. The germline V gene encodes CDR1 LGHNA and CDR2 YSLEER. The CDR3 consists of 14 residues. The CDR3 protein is CASSHDLSTYEQYF. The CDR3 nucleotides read TGCGCCAGCAGCCACGATCTCTCAACCTACGAGCAGTACTTC.

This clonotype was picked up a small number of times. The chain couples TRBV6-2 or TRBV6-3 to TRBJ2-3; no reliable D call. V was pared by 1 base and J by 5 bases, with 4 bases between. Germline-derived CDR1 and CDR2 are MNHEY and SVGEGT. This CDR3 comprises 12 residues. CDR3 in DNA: TGTGCCAGCAGTTACTGGAGAGATACGCAGTATTTT. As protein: CASSYWRDTQYF.

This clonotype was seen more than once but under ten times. Here the CDR3 reads CSAPPRLAGVKSPYEQYF. The CDR3 DNA sequence: TGCAGTGCTCCCCCAAGACTAGCGGGGGTTAAATCGCCCTACGAGCAGTACTTC. The V gene is TRBV20-1, the J gene TRBJ2-7, with 12 positions matching TRBD2. CDR3 length: 18 residues. The germline V gene encodes CDR1 DFQATT and CDR2 SNEGSKA (reference sequence). With V trimmed by 5 bases and J by 2 bases, 16 bases remained unmatched.

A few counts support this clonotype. CDR3 protein: CAWSGETGKSYEQYF. CDR3 DNA sequence: TGTGCCTGGAGTGGTGAGACAGGGAAATCCTACGAGCAGTACTTC. The chain couples TRBV30 to TRBJ2-7; 7 bases align to TRBD1. The V gene's germline CDR1 is GTSNPN and CDR2 SVGIG (reference sequence). The CDR3 has 15 amino acids. V dropped 1 base and J dropped 1; count of bases not matched to a gene: 7.

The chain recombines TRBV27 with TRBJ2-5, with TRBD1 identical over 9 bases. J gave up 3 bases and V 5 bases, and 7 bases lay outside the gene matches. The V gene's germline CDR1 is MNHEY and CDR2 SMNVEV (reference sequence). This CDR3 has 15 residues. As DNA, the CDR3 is TGTGCCAGCAGTCCCGCGGGACAGGGAGAAGAGACCCAGTACTTC. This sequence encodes CASSPAGQGEETQYF.

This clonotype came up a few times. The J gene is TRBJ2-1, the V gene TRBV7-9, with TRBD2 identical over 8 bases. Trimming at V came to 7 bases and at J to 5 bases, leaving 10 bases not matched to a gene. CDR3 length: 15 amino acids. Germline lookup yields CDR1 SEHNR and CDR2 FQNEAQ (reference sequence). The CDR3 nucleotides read TGTGCCAGCATCCCCTGGACTAGCTATGACAATGAGCAGTTCTTC. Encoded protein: CASIPWTSYDNEQFF. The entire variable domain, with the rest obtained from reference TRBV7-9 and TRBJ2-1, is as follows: DTGVSQNPRHKITKRGQNVTFRCDPISEHNRLYWYRQTLGQGPEFLTYFQNEAQLEKSRLLSDRFSAERPKGSFSTLEIQRTEQGDSAMYLCASIPWTSYDNEQFFGPGTRLTVL.